The 17 T cell receptor beta chains given below trace back to one sample, sequenced in a study of shared clonotypes between healthy human individuals. Generated by immunoSEQ multiplex PCR, the TCRdb table keeps only in-frame clones and is missing some. The sample shows more than 2 million clones, approximately 94% of them seen only once. CD45RO negativity and positive selection for CCR7 defined naive CD8 cells, a population that excluded terminally differentiated effector memory CD45RA+ cells. Sequences were obtained from naive CD8+ T cells sorted from blood. The receptors were sampled from a man between 18 and 35 years old in good health.

With regard to this clone: Other nucleotide sequences in the sample specify the same CDR3. This sequence joins TRBV29-1 and TRBJ1-2, with TRBD1 matching over 7 bases. This CDR3 is 13 amino acids long. V trimming: 1 base; J trimming: 8 bases; junction bases outside the gene matches: 7. The germline CDR1 and CDR2 sequences are SQVTM and ANQGSEA. DNA for the CDR3: TGCAGCGTTGAAGGGGGGACAGAGGGAGGCTACACCTTC. Amino acids: CSVEGGTEGGYTF. The complete variable domain, with remaining parts taken from reference TRBV29-1 and TRBJ1-2, reads SAVISQKPSRDICQRGTSLTIQCQVDSQVTMMFWYRQQPGQSLTLIATANQGSEATYESGFVIDKFPISRPNLTFSTLTVSNMSPEDSSIYLCSVEGGTEGGYTFGSGTRLTVV.

This rearrangement joins TRBV7-9 to TRBJ1-4, with 10 nucleotides matching TRBD1. The V gene end was trimmed by 5 bases and the J gene end by 2 bases; junction bases not matched to a gene: 2. In germline, CDR1 is SEHNR, CDR2 FQNEAQ (reference sequence). The CDR3 totals 15 residues. The CDR3 DNA reads TGTGCCAGCAGCCCGGGACAGGGGACTAATGAAAAACTGTTTTTT. Amino acids: CASSPGQGTNEKLFF.

The chain recombines TRBV28 with TRBJ2-7, with 7 positions matching TRBD2. Germline V CDR1 and CDR2: MDHEN, SYDVKM. J lost 0 bases, V lost 3 bases, and 5 bases had no gene match. The CDR3 spans 15 residues. CDR3 loop: CASSLGLSRSYEQYF. CDR3 coding DNA: TGTGCCAGCAGTTTGGGACTATCCCGCTCCTACGAGCAGTACTTC.

The genes are TRBV6-1 and TRBJ2-7; 8 bases are shared with TRBD1. With V trimmed by 8 bases and J by 3 bases, 6 bases remained unmatched. Germline V gene lookup returns CDR1 MNHNS and CDR2 SASEGT. CDR3 size: 13 residues. CDR3 loop: CASGGGTGYEQYF. The CDR3 region has the DNA TGTGCCAGCGGTGGCGGGACAGGCTACGAGCAGTACTTC.

The CDR3 reads CASSGGRTSGGLNEQFF. The CDR3 coding sequence is TGTGCCAGCAGCGGAGGTCGGACTAGCGGGGGACTCAATGAGCAGTTCTTC. The J gene is TRBJ2-1, the V gene TRBV9, with 13 bases aligning to TRBD2. V lost 3 bases and J lost 6; bases outside the gene matches: 9. CDR1 is SGDLS, CDR2 YYNGEE, per germline. The CDR3 spans 17 residues.

The chain joins TRBV6-1 to TRBJ2-1; D gene ambiguous. V lost 2 bases and J 8 bases, leaving 16 bases between the germline ends. In germline, CDR1 is MNHNS, CDR2 SASEGT. The CDR3 covers 15 residues. CDR3: CASSEIDMYSYEQFF. CDR3 sequence (DNA): TGTGCCAGCAGTGAAATCGACATGTACTCCTATGAGCAGTTCTTC.

The chain has TRBV13 and TRBJ2-7; 7 bases fit TRBD1. Looked up from germline, CDR1 is PRHDT and CDR2 is FYEKMQ (reference sequence). V was clipped by 4 bases and J by 6 bases; unmatched bases: 3. The CDR3 totals 12 residues. CDR3 loop: CASSSDRAEQYF. In nucleotides, the CDR3 is TGTGCCAGCAGCTCCGACAGGGCCGAGCAGTACTTC.

The chain links TRBV5-4 to TRBJ2-7; TRBD2 agrees at 10 bases. There are 15 residues in the CDR3. Losses at the gene ends were 4 bases for V and 6 bases for J; bases not matched to a gene: 10. Germline V gene sequence: CDR1 SGHNT, CDR2 YYREEE (reference sequence). The CDR3 DNA is TGTGCCAGCAGCCTGAGTACTAGCGGGAAGCTCGAGCAGTACTTC. Translating gives CASSLSTSGKLEQYF.

CDR3 DNA sequence: TGTGCCAGCAGTTACTCGTTTACAGGGCCAACCTACGAGCAGTACTTC. Protein: CASSYSFTGPTYEQYF. The rearrangement joins TRBV6-6 to TRBJ2-7; possibly TRBD1 for D (6 bases). This CDR3 is built from 16 residues. V was cut by 0 bases and J by 2 bases, with 14 bases left in between. The V gene's germline CDR1 is MNHNY and CDR2 SVGAGI (reference sequence).

The chain couples TRBV10-2 to TRBJ1-3; a weak D match, TRBD1 (6 bases). The V and J ends lost 3 bases and 0 bases respectively, with 6 bases between them. This CDR3 comprises 14 residues. CDR1 is WSHSY, CDR2 SAAADI, per germline. Written as DNA, the CDR3 is TGCGCCAGCAGTGACAGGGGCTCTGGAAACACCATATATTTT. Its translation is CASSDRGSGNTIYF.

The chain is built from TRBV11-2 and TRBJ2-2; D tentatively fits TRBD1 or TRBD2 (5 bases each). The CDR3 contains 14 residues. CDR1 and CDR2 (germline): SGHAT, FQNNGV. With 1 base removed from V and 8 bases from J, the gap between germline ends came to 11 bases. The CDR3 is CASSLGGYSGELFF. DNA for the CDR3: TGTGCCAGCAGCTTAGGGGGGTATTCTGGGGAGCTGTTTTTT.

The chain employs TRBV6-1 and TRBJ2-1, with 10 bases aligning to TRBD2. Germline V lookup: CDR1 MNHNS, CDR2 SASEGT. The CDR3 runs 18 residues. The trim removed 1 base at V and 6 bases at J, leaving 12 bases unmatched. The CDR3 region has the DNA TGTGCCAGCAGTGAAGGGGTTTGGGCTAGCGGGGGCCCCAATGAGCAGTTCTTC. Its protein is CASSEGVWASGGPNEQFF.

This chain joins TRBV7-9 and TRBJ2-7; 11 positions agree with TRBD2. The CDR3 is made up of 16 amino acids. Germline assignment: CDR1 SEHNR and CDR2 FQNEAQ (reference sequence). After removal of 2 bases from V and 5 bases from J, the junction contained 8 bases not matched to a gene. CDR3 nucleotides: TGTGCCAGCAGCTTATTTTTAGCGGGAGGGCCCGACGAGCAGTACTTC. As protein: CASSLFLAGGPDEQYF. Full variable domain (rest looked up from reference TRBV7-9 and TRBJ2-7): DTGVSQNPRHKITKRGQNVTFRCDPISEHNRLYWYRQTLGQGPEFLTYFQNEAQLEKSRLLSDRFSAERPKGSFSTLEIQRTEQGDSAMYLCASSLFLAGGPDEQYFGPGTRLTVT.

This chain uses TRBV30 with TRBJ1-5; D perhaps matches TRBD1 (6 bases). The CDR3 runs 16 residues. Deletions cut 4 bases from V and 3 bases from J, with 19 bases between. Per the germline V gene, CDR1 is GTSNPN and CDR2 is SVGIG (reference sequence). The CDR3 DNA follows: TGTGCCTGGACCCCGTCGACAGGAAATTCCAATCAGCCCCAGCATTTT. It specifies CAWTPSTGNSNQPQHF.

V and J are TRBV27 and TRBJ1-4, with 8 bases aligning to TRBD1. Germline CDR1 MNHEY, CDR2 SMNVEV (reference sequence). This CDR3 has 15 amino acids. V lost 4 bases, J lost 8 bases, and 9 bases stayed unmatched. In DNA, the CDR3 is TGTGCCAGCAGTTCCTGGACAGGGCTAGGCGAAAAACTGTTTTTT. Protein product: CASSSWTGLGEKLFF.

In regard to this clone: Other DNA sequences in the same sample also yield this CDR3. The rearrangement joins TRBV28 to TRBJ1-2; a weak D match, TRBD1 (6 bases). Trimming took 6 bases from V and 1 from J, leaving 9 bases between them. There are 13 residues in the CDR3. Germline V CDR1 and CDR2: MDHEN, SYDVKM. The CDR3 loop is CASSSDSNYGYTF. CDR3 nucleotides: TGTGCCAGCAGCTCGGACAGTAACTATGGCTACACCTTC.

This chain connects TRBV11-2 to TRBJ2-5; TRBD1 is a possible D gene (5 bases). The CDR3 contains 15 residues. Deletions cut 1 base from V and 4 bases from J, with 13 bases between. CDR1 is SGHAT, CDR2 FQNNGV, per germline. CDR3: CASSLAPGQGETQYF. The DNA for the CDR3 is TGTGCCAGCAGCTTAGCCCCAGGGCAGGGAGAGACCCAGTACTTC.